What follows is one TCR beta chain and its context. Its antigen remains unknown. The CDR3 is 19 amino acids. Germline loops: CDR1 SQVTM, CDR2 ANQGSEA. Trimming pared 3 bases from V and 1 base from J, leaving 27 bases between. The data were obtained in a study of shared clonotypes between healthy human individuals. Assay used: immunoSEQ multiplex PCR; TCRdb lists only in-frame clones, some missing. This sample has approximately 2.5 million clones; under 95% occur once, and the top ten carry 0.36%. Notes on the study in general: Sampling included only blood; tissue repertoires likely differ. The authors expected sequencing depth to affect clonotype sharing among donors. Clonotypes shared by all four donors outscored non-shared clonotypes in generation probability.

The TCR comes from a man aged 18 to 29 in good health. Some clones in this sample may be carry-over from other donors' samples. The genes are TRBV29-1 and TRBJ1-1; tentatively, D is TRBD1 (5 bases). The sample taken for sequencing was naive CD4+ T cells from PBMCs. Indicated subset: CD45RA+ positively selected. This chain's CDR3 is CSVEVWDVAQQGGNTEAFF. The CDR3 DNA reads as TGCAGCGTTGAGGTTTGGGACGTTGCGCAGCAAGGTGGGAACACTGAAGCTTTCTTT. The full variable domain, in which reference TRBV29-1 and TRBJ1-1 provide the parts outside the CDR3, is SAVISQKPSRDICQRGTSLTIQCQVDSQVTMMFWYRQQPGQSLTLIATANQGSEATYESGFVIDKFPISRPNLTFSTLTVSNMSPEDSSIYLCSVEVWDVAQQGGNTEAFFGQGTRLTVV.